This T cell receptor beta chain derives from a study of OX40 agonist ivuxolimab in advanced cancers. The overall study: Allowance was made for prior anti-PD-1, anti-PD-L1 or anti-CTLA-4 therapy, and approximately 41% had some.

This clone has just a few counts. Its target is unknown. The method was immunoSEQ multiplex PCR; TCRdb's version includes in-frame clones alone and lacks a portion of them. Of about 60,000 clones in the sample, around 86% are singletons; the top ten hold 2% to 2.5%. The study's findings and limits: Clonal expansion among partial responders at 0.1-3.0 mg/kg ranked near the lowest.

The receptor was isolated from an adult with an advanced solid tumor such as melanoma, head and neck, liver or kidney cancer. The specimen comprised CD4+ or CD8+ T cells sorted from blood, sampled in a trial of the OX40 agonist ivuxolimab.

The CDR3 region is CATLGQWGTGELFF. For the CDR3, the DNA is TGTGCCACCCTAGGGCAGTGGGGCACCGGGGAGCTGTTTTTT. The gene calls are TRBV15 and TRBJ2-2, with no clear D. Trimming pared 8 bases from V and 4 bases from J, leaving 14 bases between. This CDR3 has 14 amino acids. Looked up from germline, CDR1 is LNHNV and CDR2 is YYDKDF (reference sequence).